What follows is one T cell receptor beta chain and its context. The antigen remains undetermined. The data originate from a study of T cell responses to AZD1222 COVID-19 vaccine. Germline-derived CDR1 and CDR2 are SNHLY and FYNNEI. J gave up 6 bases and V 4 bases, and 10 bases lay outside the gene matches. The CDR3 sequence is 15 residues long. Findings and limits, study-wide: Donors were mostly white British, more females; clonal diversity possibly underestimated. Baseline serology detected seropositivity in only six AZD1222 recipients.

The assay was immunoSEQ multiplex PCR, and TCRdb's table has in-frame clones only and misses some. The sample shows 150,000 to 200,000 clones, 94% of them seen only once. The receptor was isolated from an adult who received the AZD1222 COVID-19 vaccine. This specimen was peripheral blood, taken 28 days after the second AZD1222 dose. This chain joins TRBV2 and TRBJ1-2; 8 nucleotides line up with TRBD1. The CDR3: CASSARTGNSNGYTF. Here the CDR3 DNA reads TGTGCCAGCAGTGCCAGGACAGGGAATTCCAATGGCTACACCTTC.